Described below is a single TCR beta chain sequence and its context. Its cognate antigen is unknown. Each TCR beta cDNA library carried unique molecular identifiers. The T cell input of roughly 0.95 to 10 million gave a few hundred thousand cDNA molecules. MiXCR, applied by TCRdb to the PCR reads, yields one record per CDR3 protein. The repertoire includes approximately 630,000 distinct CDR3 sequences, more than 50% of them detected once, and 11% sits in the top ten. V lost 6 bases and J 11 bases, leaving 16 bases between the germline ends. This CDR3 has 12 residues. CDR1 is MNHNY and CDR2 is SVGAGI in the germline V gene (reference sequence). The data originate from a study of post-analysis software for immune sequencing data. Study information: Patients had relapsing-remitting, secondary progressive or progressive-relapsing multiple sclerosis; some lacked subtype. Study-wide results and limits: Among four to six TRBV segments more frequent in patients than controls were TRBV5-6, TRBV5-1 and TRBV20-1.

The receptor comes from a girl aged 2 to 9 with multiple sclerosis. This chain links TRBV6-6 with TRBJ1-1, with D perhaps TRBD1 (5 bases). The material sequenced was blood. Written as DNA, the CDR3 is TGTGCCAGCAGCGAATTGGGGGGTTGGGCTTTCTTT. Its translation is CASSELGGWAFF.